Listed below are T cell receptor beta chains from one sample, sequenced in a study of shared clonotypes between healthy human individuals. Sequenced by immunoSEQ multiplex PCR; TCRdb stores in-frame clones only, minus some. The table shows some 2.4 million clones, with roughly 93% occurring only once. The material sequenced was naive CD4+ T cells from PBMCs. The receptors originated from a young man in good health. Some clones in this sample may be carry-over from other donors' samples. Each CDR3 is given with its conserved first and last residue. The order of the fields is J gene, clone size, D gene, V gene, CDR3 protein, CDR3 DNA. A D gene is named only where the DNA matches it firmly. Not all rows give a size; the values are once, few, many and, for expanded clones, a class.

>TRBJ1-1|-|TRBD1|TRBV11-2
CASTGTQTGPTEAFF
TGTGCCAGCACGGGGACCCAGACAGGGCCGACTGAAGCTTTCTTT
>TRBJ2-4|-|-|TRBV5-1
CASSSTPGDIQYF
TGCGCCAGCAGCTCCACTCCGGGGGACATTCAGTACTTC
>TRBJ1-2|-|-|TRBV19
CASTTPQGYGYTF
TGTGCCAGTACCACACCTCAGGGCTATGGCTACACCTTC
>TRBJ2-7|-|-|TRBV28
CASSPVGVYEQYF
TGTGCCAGCAGTCCCGTCGGGGTCTACGAGCAGTACTTC
>TRBJ1-3|once|-|TRBV7-2
CASSLQRVESGNTIYF
TGTGCCAGCAGCCTACAGCGGGTGGAGTCTGGAAACACCATATATTTT
>TRBJ2-1|once|-|TRBV7-8
CASNPGFGNNEQFF
TGTGCCAGCAACCCGGGTTTTGGGAACAATGAGCAGTTCTTC
>TRBJ2-3|-|TRBD2|TRBV7-2
CASSLRGSGSGTDTQYF
TGTGCCAGCAGCTTAAGGGGTAGCGGGAGCGGAACAGATACGCAGTATTTT
>TRBJ2-2|-|TRBD1|TRBV11-3
CASRQGGSTGELFF
TGTGCCAGCAGACAGGGGGGATCCACCGGGGAGCTGTTTTTT
>TRBJ2-1|-|-|TRBV5-4
CASSLDSATREQFF
TGTGCCAGCAGCTTGGATTCAGCCACAAGGGAGCAGTTCTTC
>TRBJ1-1|-|-|TRBV11-1
CASSSSAVGINTEAFF
TGTGCCAGCAGCTCCTCGGCAGTGGGGATTAACACTGAAGCTTTCTTT
>TRBJ2-4|-|-|TRBV28
CASTHPMAMKNIQYF
TGTGCCAGCACCCATCCTATGGCGATGAAAAACATTCAGTACTTC
>TRBJ1-2|-|TRBD1|TRBV7-2
CASSQGAQNYGYTF
TGTGCCAGCAGCCAGGGGGCACAAAACTATGGCTACACCTTC